The T cell receptor (beta chain) under discussion was sequenced for a study of response to subunit inactivated influenza vaccine (dated by TCRdb to the late 2010s). For context, the study as a whole: To follow how T cells responded to a trivalent subunit inactivated influenza vaccine, the researchers relied on deep quantitative profiling of the T cell receptor repertoire.

Reading from cysteine to phenylalanine, the CDR3 counts 15 amino acids. Left in the record is the CDR3 DNA by itself, 45 bases read in frame from the first base. Via the germline V gene, CDR1 is SGHRS and CDR2 YFSETQ. V loses 0 bases of germline sequence and J loses 4 bases, and the interval between the two ends is 11 bases. At least ten counts were recorded for this clonotype. Its antigen specificity is not known. No base qualities exist here, and no much larger clone lies one base off it. What the authors observed across the whole study: It was suggested by the authors that each seasonal influenza vaccination may recruit only a limited number of new T cells.

Libraries were constructed by RT-PCR. TCRdb records Illumina HiSeq 2500 as the sequencer. TCRdb cleaned the public reads at Q25 with fastp, built clones with MiXCR and kept in-frame beta chains. For every CDR3 protein sequence, its rows merge into one entry that carries the most common genes and DNA. A total of about 620,000 distinct CDR3 sequences appear in this sample, approximately 10% of them only once. The top ten clones comprise 10% of the sample. This chain joins TRBV5-1 to TRBJ2-4; the D gene is perhaps TRBD2, on 6 matching bases. The specimen was PBMCs from blood, collected on the day of vaccination. The clonotype originates from a man aged 50 or older who received an inactivated influenza vaccine. Donor details come from another sample of the same person, matched by shared clones. The encoded CDR3 is CASSLASGTKNIQYF. The DNA sequence is TGCGCCAGCAGCTTGGCGTCAGGGACTAAAAACATTCAGTACTTC.